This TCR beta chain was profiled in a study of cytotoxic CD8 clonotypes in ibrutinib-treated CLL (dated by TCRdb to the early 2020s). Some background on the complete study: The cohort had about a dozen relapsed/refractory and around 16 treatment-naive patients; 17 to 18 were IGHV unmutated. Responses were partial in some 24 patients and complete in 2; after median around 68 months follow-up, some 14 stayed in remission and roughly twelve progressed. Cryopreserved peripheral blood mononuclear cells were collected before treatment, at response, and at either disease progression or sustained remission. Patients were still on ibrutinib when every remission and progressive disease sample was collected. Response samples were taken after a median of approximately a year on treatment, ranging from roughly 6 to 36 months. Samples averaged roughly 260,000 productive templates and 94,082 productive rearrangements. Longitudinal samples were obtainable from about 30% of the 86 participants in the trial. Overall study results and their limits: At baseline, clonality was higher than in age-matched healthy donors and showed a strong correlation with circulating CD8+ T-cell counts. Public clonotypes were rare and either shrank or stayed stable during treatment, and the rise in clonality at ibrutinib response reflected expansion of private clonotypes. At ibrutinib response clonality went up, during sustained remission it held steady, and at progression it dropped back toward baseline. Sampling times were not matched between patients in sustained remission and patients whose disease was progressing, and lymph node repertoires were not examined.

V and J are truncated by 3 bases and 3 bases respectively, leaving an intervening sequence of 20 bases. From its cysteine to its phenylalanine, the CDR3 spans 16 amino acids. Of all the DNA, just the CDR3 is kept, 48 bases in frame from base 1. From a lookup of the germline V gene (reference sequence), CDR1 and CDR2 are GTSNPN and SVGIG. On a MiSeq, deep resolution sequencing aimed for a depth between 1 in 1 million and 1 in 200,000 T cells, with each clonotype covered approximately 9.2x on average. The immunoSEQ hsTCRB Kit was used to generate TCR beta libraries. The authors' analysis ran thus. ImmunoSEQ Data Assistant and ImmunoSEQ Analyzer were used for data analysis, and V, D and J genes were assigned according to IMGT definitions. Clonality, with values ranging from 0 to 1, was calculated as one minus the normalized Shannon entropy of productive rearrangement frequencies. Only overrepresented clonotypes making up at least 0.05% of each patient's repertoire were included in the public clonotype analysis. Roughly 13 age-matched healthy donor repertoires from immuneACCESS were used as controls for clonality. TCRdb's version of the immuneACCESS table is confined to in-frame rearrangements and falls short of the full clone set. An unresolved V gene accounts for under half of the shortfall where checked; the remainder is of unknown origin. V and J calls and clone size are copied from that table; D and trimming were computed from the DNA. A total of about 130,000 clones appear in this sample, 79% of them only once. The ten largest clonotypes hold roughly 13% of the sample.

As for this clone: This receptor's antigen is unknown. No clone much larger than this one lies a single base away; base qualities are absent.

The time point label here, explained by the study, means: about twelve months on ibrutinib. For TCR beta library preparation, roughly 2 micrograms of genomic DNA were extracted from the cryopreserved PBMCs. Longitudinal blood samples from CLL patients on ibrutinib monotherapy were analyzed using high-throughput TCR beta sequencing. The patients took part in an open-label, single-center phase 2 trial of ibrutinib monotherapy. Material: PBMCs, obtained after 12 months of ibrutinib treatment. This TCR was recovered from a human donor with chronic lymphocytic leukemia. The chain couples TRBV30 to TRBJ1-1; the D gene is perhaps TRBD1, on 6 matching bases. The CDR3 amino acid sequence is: CAWREGTLAGYTEAFF. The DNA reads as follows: TGTGCCTGGAGAGAAGGGACACTCGCGGGTTACACTGAAGCTTTCTTT.